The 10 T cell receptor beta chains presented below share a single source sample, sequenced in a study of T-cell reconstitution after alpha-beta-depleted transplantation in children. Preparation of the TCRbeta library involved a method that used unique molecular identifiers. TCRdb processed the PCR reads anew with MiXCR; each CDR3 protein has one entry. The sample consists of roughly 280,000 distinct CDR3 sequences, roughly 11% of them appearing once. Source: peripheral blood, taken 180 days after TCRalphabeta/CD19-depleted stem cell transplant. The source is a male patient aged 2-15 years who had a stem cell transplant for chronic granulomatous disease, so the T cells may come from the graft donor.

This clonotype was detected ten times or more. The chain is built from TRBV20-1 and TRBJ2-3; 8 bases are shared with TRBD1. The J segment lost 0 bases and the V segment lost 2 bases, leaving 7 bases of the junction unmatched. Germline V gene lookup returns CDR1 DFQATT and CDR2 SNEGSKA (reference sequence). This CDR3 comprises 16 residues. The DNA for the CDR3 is TGCAGTGCTAGACCCGGACAGGGCCTTAGCACAGATACGCAGTATTTT. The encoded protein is CSARPGQGLSTDTQYF.

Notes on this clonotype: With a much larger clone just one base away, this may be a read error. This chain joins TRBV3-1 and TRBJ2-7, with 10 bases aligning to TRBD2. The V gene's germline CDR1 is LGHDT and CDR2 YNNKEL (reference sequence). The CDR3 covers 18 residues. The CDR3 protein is CACSSSPSGSNWSYEQYF. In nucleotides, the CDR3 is TGTGCCTGCAGTTCATCCCCTAGCGGGAGTAATTGGTCCTACGAGCAGTACTTC.

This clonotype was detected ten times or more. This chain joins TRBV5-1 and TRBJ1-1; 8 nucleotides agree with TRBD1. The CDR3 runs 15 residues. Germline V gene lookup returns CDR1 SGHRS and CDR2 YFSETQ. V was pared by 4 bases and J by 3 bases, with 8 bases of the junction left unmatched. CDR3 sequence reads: CASSGSGQGYTEAFF. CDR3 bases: TGCGCCAGCAGCGGAAGCGGACAGGGATACACTGAAGCTTTCTTT.

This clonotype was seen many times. The CDR3 loop is CASSSGVSYNEQFF. Written as DNA, the CDR3 is TGTGCCAGCAGTTCGGGGGTCTCCTACAATGAGCAGTTCTTC. The genes are TRBV6-2 or TRBV6-3 and TRBJ2-1, with D maybe TRBD2 (6 bases). The CDR3 contains 14 residues. Germline CDR1 MNHEY, CDR2 SVGEGT. V lost 4 bases, J lost 0 bases, and 7 bases lay in between.

This chain's CDR3 is CASSLSGGASYEQYF. The DNA of the CDR3 is TGTGCCAGCAGTTTGAGCGGGGGGGCATCCTACGAGCAGTACTTC. V usage is TRBV7-9 and J usage is TRBJ2-7; TRBD2 matches 10 bases. The junction had 6 bases not matched to a gene; V was cut back by 6 bases and J by 1 base. The CDR3 runs 15 residues. Looked up from germline, CDR1 is SEHNR and CDR2 is FQNEAQ (reference sequence).

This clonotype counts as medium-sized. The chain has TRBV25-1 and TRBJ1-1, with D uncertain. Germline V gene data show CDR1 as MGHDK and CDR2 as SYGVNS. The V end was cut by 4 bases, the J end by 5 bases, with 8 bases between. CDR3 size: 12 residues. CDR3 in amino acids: CASSVGPTEAFF. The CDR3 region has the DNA TGTGCCAGCAGTGTGGGTCCGACTGAAGCTTTCTTT.

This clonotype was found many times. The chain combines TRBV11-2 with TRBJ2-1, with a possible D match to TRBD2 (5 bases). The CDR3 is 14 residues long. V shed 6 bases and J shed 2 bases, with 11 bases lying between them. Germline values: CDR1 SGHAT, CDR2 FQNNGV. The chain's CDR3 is CASRSPRAYNEQFF. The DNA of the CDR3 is TGTGCCAGCAGGTCACCGAGGGCCTACAATGAGCAGTTCTTC.

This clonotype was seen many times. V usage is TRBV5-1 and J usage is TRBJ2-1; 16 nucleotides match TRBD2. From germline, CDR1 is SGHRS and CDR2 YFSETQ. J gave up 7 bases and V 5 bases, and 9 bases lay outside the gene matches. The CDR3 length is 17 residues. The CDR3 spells CASRPGTSGRAFNEQFF. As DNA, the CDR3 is TGCGCCAGCAGGCCCGGGACTAGCGGGAGGGCCTTTAATGAGCAGTTCTTC. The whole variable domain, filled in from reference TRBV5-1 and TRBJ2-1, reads KAGVTQTPRYLIKTRGQQVTLSCSPISGHRSVSWYQQTPGQGLQFLFEYFSETQRNKGNFPGRFSGRQFSNSRSEMNVSTLELGDSALYLCASRPGTSGRAFNEQFFGPGTRLTVL.

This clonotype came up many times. CDR3: CASSFSNNEKLFF. Here the CDR3 DNA reads TGTGCCAGCAGCTTTAGCAATAATGAAAAACTGTTTTTT. The gene calls are TRBV7-2 and TRBJ1-4; D gene uncertain. From germline, CDR1 is SGHTA and CDR2 FQGNSA. The CDR3 runs to 13 residues. V lost 3 bases to trimming and J lost 4 bases, with 6 bases between them.

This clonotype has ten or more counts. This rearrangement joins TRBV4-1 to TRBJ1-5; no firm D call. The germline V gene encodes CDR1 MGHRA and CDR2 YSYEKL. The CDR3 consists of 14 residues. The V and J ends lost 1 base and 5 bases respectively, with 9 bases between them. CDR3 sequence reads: CASSQASGDQPQHF. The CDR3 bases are TGCGCCAGCAGCCAAGCGTCAGGAGATCAGCCCCAGCATTTT.